What follows is one T cell receptor (beta chain) and its context. What it binds is not known. This specimen belongs to a study of shared clonotypes between healthy human individuals. Study-wide results and limits: The study found approximately 5% of naive CD4 clonotypes shared across a few donors. Naive subsets usually exceeded memory subsets in estimated richness. Clonotype sharing among donors was expected to depend on sequencing depth.

CD45RO-negative cells were positively selected for CCR7, leaving out terminally differentiated effector memory CD45RA+ cells. In germline, CDR1 is MGHRA, CDR2 YSYEKL. The CDR3 length is 16 residues. The V gene end was trimmed by 6 bases and the J gene end by 3 bases; junction bases not matched to a gene: 10. Produced via immunoSEQ multiplex PCR; TCRdb's table is partial and in-frame only. This sample carries around 650,000 clones, around 96% of them seen once, and the ten largest clones take 0.11%. V usage is TRBV4-1 and J usage is TRBJ2-7; 11 bases agree with TRBD2. This sequence originates from a woman under 40 in good health. Sequencing was carried out using naive CD8+ T cells sorted from blood. The CDR3, as DNA: TGCGCCAGCAGACCTGAATCGGGACTAGCGGACTACGAGCAGTACTTC. Amino acid sequence: CASRPESGLADYEQYF.